This paragraph covers one T cell receptor (beta chain) sequence. The antigen remains unidentified. This specimen belongs to a study of memory CD4+ T cells and cytomegalovirus serostatus. In the study overall: Donors were healthy Belgian adults, several CMV seropositive and about two dozen seronegative.

Single viable CD3+CD4+CD8-CD45RO+ cells were sorted as the memory CD4+ T cells. The germline gives CDR1 LNHDA, CDR2 SQIVND (reference sequence). The CDR3 covers 15 residues. V shed 6 bases and J shed 4 bases, with 16 bases lying between them. General study findings and limits: About 40% of the roughly 160 known CMV-associated TCRbeta sequences appeared in CD4+ memory.

Repertoires were generated with immunoSEQ multiplex PCR, while TCRdb's copy carries only in-frame clones and drops some. This table holds over 35,000 clones, 75% to 85% found once. The TCR comes from an adult in good health and CMV-seronegative. Sequenced sample: memory CD4+ T cells from blood. The gene calls are TRBV19 and TRBJ1-5, with D perhaps TRBD1 (6 bases). The DNA for the CDR3 is TGTGCCAGTAGGCCTCAACCCCAGGGGAATCAGCCCCAGCATTTT. Translated: CASRPQPQGNQPQHF.